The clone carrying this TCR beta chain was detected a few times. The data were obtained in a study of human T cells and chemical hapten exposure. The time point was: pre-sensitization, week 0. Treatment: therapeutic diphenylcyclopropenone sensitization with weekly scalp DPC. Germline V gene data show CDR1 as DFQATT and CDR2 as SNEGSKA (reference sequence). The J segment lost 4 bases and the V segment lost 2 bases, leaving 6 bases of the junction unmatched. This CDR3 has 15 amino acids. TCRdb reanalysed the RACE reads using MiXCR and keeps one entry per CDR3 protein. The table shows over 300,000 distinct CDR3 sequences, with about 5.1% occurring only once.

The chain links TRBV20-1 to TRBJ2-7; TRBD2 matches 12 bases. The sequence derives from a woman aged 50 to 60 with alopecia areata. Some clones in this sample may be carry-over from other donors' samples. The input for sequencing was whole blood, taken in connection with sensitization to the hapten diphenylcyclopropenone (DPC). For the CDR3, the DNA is TGCAGTGCTAGATCCTCTAGCGGGAGGGGGTACGAGCAGTACTTC. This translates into CSARSSSGRGYEQYF.